Detailed here is one TCR beta chain. Its antigen is unidentified. J lost 4 bases, V lost 0 bases, and 6 bases had no gene match. Per the germline V gene, CDR1 is MNHEY and CDR2 is SVGAGI. This CDR3 has 16 amino acids. The assay, immunoSEQ v3.0, was run at survey level. Libraries were prepared by immunoSEQ multiplex PCR; TCRdb keeps only in-frame clonotypes and omits some of them. The data show more than 12,000 clones, 77% seen once. The data stem from a study of long-term antiretroviral therapy in people with HIV. Broader study findings: Whereas controls had wider CDR3 length ranges, HIV repertoires had narrower ones.

This clonotype originated in a man aged 35-49 years with HIV. The chain carries TRBV6-5 and TRBJ1-3, with 7 positions matching TRBD1. This specimen was unsorted PBMCs, taken 1.3 years before starting antiretroviral therapy. The CDR3 is CASSYSGRGPGNTIYF. The CDR3 region has the DNA TGTGCCAGCAGTTACTCGGGAAGGGGGCCCGGAAACACCATATATTTT.